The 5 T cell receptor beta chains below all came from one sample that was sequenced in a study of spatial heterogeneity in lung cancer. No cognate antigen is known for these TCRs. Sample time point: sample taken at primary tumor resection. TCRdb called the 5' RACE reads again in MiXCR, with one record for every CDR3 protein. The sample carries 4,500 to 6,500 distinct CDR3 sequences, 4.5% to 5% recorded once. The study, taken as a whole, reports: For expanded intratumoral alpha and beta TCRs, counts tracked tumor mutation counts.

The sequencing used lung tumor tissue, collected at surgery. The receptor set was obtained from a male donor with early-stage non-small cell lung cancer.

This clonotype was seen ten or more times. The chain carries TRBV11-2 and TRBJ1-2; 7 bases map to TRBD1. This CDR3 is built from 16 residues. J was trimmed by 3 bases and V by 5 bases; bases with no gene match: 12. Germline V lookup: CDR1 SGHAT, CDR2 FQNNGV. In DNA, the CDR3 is TGTGCCAGCAGCCCAAGACAGGGAAGAAGGGACTATGGCTACACCTTC. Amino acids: CASSPRQGRRDYGYTF.

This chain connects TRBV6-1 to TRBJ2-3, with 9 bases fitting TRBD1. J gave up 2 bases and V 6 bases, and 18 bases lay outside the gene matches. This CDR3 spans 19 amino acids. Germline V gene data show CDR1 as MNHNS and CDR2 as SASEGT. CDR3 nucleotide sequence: TGTGCCAGCAGGACCCGGACAGGGGCCCACAATCTTCCCACAGATACGCAGTATTTT. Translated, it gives CASRTRTGAHNLPTDTQYF.

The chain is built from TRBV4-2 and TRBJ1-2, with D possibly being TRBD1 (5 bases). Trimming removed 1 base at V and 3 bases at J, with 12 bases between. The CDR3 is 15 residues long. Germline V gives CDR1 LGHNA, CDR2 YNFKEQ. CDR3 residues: CASSQVGLGHYGYTF. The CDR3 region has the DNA TGTGCCAGCAGCCAAGTGGGACTGGGCCACTATGGCTACACCTTC.

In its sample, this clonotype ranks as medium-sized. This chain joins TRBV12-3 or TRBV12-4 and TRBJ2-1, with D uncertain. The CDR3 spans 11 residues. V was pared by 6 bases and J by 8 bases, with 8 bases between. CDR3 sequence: CASRFRDEQFF. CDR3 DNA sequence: TGTGCCAGCAGGTTTAGGGATGAGCAGTTCTTC.

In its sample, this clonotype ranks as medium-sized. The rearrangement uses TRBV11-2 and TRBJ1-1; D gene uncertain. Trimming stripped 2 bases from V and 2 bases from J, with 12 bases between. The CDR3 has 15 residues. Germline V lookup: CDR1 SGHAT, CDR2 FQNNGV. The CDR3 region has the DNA TGTGCCAGCAGCTTACTGAGACGGGCAAACACTGAAGCTTTCTTT. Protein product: CASSLLRRANTEAFF. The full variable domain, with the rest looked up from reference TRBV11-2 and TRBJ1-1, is EAGVAQSPRYKIIEKRQSVAFWCNPISGHATLYWYQQILGQGPKLLIQFQNNGVVDDSQLPKDRFSAERLKGVDSTLKIQPAKLEDSAVYLCASSLLRRANTEAFFGQGTRLTVV.